This T cell receptor (beta chain) was sequenced during a study of PD-L1 blockade in urothelial cancer. Notes on the study in general: Tumor-associated clones in blood expanded more at 3 weeks in durable-benefit patients. Survival was better when pretreatment blood TCR clonality fell below the median.

Here immunoSEQ multiplex PCR was the method, and the copy in TCRdb shows in-frame clones only, minus some. Found here are tens of thousands of clones, more than 80% of them singletons; the top ten hold more than 0.85%. Germline CDR1 is MNHEY and CDR2 is SMNVEV (reference sequence). With 7 bases clipped from V and 5 bases from J, the junction kept 10 bases outside the gene matches. The CDR3 is 16 amino acids. Time point meaning: pretreatment peripheral blood. Comments on this clone: Its antigen is currently unknown.

The sample consisted of PBMCs, taken around atezolizumab (anti-PD-L1) treatment. This TCR derives from a woman older than 75 with urothelial cancer. V usage is TRBV27 and J usage is TRBJ2-5; 13 bases are a match to TRBD2. The CDR3 spells CASKPTSGRARETQYF. DNA for the CDR3: TGTGCCAGCAAACCTACTAGCGGGAGGGCCCGGGAGACCCAGTACTTC.